Below, 5 T cell receptor beta chains from the same sample are listed, as sequenced in a study of cytomegalovirus exposure and HLA in healthy donors. The PCR made use of 60 Vbeta and 13 Jbeta primers. The repertoire was sequenced with immunoSEQ multiplex PCR; TCRdb's copy has only in-frame clones and lacks some. The sample totals about 110,000 clones; its top ten clones hold more than 3%. The material sequenced was PBMCs. All receptors come from a man aged 30 to 45 in good health and CMV-seronegative.

The rearrangement uses TRBV4-3 and TRBJ1-6; tentatively, D is TRBD1 (6 bases). The CDR3 runs to 15 residues. Trimming took off 9 bases at V and 2 bases at J, with 14 bases between the two ends. Germline V gene data show CDR1 as LGHNA and CDR2 as YSLEER. CDR3: CASNMGAAYNSPLHF. CDR3 nucleotides: TGCGCCAGTAATATGGGGGCAGCCTATAATTCACCCCTCCACTTT.

The chain recombines TRBV6-6 with TRBJ2-5; TRBD1 aligns across 8 bases. The J call may be in error: the DNA end matches TRBJ2-7 better. CDR1 MNHNY and CDR2 SVGAGI come from the germline V gene (reference sequence). This CDR3 spans 14 amino acids. CDR3 coding DNA: TGTGCCAGCAGTTTTCCGGGACAGGCGTACGAGCAGTACTTC. Translating it yields CASSFPGQAYEQYF.

The chain is built from TRBV19 and TRBJ1-1; a weak D match, TRBD1 (6 bases). The V and J ends lost 1 base and 7 bases respectively, with 7 bases between them. Germline V gene sequence: CDR1 LNHDA, CDR2 SQIVND (reference sequence). The CDR3 has 12 amino acids. CDR3 DNA sequence: TGTGCCAGTAGTATAGGGGACAATGAAGCTTTCTTT. This translates into CASSIGDNEAFF.

The rearrangement uses TRBV6-1 and TRBJ2-7, with D perhaps TRBD1 (5 bases). CDR3 length: 12 residues. Germline V gene sequence: CDR1 MNHNS, CDR2 SASEGT. Trimming left V 6 bases short and J 2 bases short, with 8 bases between. In nucleotides, the CDR3 is TGTGCCAGCAGACAGGCCGCCTACGAGCAGTACTTC. Its protein is CASRQAAYEQYF.

V and J are TRBV7-8 and TRBJ1-1, with 7 bases lining up with TRBD1. Germline values: CDR1 SGHVS, CDR2 FQNEAQ. J lost 9 bases, V lost 2 bases, and 3 bases had no gene match. This CDR3 region has 12 residues. CDR3 in DNA: TGTGCCAGCAGCTTAAAGGGGGCTCAAGCTTTCTTT. This sequence encodes CASSLKGAQAFF.